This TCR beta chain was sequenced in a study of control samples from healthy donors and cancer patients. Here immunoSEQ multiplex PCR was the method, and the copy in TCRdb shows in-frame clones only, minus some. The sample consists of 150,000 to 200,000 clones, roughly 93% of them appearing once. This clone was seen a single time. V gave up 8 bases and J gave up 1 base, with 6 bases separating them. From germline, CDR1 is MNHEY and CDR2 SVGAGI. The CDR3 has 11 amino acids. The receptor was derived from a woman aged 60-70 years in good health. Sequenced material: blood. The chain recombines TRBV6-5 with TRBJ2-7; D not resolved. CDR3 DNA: TGTGCCAGCGGCAGATCCTACGAGCAGTACTTC. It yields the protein CASGRSYEQYF.